This T cell receptor beta chain was captured by sequencing in a study of shared clonotypes between healthy human individuals. V lost 3 bases to trimming and J lost 4 bases, with 12 bases between them. The CDR3 totals 15 residues. Germline V gene data show CDR1 as MDHEN and CDR2 as SYDVKM. The method was immunoSEQ multiplex PCR; TCRdb's version includes in-frame clones alone and lacks a portion of them. The table lists roughly 650,000 clones, roughly 97% of them singletons. Sequencing was carried out using naive CD4+ T cells sorted from blood. The subset denotes: CD45RA+ positively selected. The clonotype comes from a woman aged 25-40 years in good health. The chain joins TRBV28 to TRBJ1-4; D is undetermined. The CDR3 sequence is CASSLPRGNNEKLFF. CDR3 DNA: TGTGCCAGCAGTTTGCCGAGAGGGAATAATGAAAAACTGTTTTTT.